This record concerns one TCR beta chain sequence. Its antigen is unknown. Germline V lookup: CDR1 SGHRS, CDR2 YFSETQ. This CDR3 is built from 18 residues. V lost 4 bases, J lost 1 base, and 9 bases stayed unmatched. The sample comes from a study of blood T cells in healthy people across ages. Study-level results: When set beside aged donors, long-lived donors presented more naive CD4+ cells and higher diversity.

Then a second PCR, running about 6 to 12 cycles, was carried out with a sample-barcoded 5' primer and a J-beta primer mix. TCRdb re-called the 5' RACE reads with MiXCR, one entry per CDR3 protein. The profile shows about 970,000 distinct CDR3 sequences, around 54% of them singletons. The rearrangement links TRBV5-1 to TRBJ2-6; 9 bases line up with TRBD1. This receptor was identified in a woman in her fifties or sixties in good health. Sequencing was done on a sample of blood. The CDR3 DNA follows: TGCGCCAGCAGCCGAGGGACAGGGATTAGATCTGGGGCCAACGTCCTGACTTTC. Translation gives CASSRGTGIRSGANVLTF.